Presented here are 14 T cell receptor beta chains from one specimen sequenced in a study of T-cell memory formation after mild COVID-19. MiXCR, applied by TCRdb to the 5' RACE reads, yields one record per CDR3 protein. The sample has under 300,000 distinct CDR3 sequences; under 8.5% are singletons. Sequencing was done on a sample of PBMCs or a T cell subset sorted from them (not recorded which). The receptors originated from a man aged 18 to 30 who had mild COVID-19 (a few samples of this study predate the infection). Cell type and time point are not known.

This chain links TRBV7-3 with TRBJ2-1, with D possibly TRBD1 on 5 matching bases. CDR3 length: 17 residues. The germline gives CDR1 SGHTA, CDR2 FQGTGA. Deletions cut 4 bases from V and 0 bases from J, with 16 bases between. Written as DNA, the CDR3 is TGTGCCAGCAGCTCCCTCAACAGGTCCAGCTCCTACAATGAGCAGTTCTTC. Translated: CASSSLNRSSSYNEQFF.

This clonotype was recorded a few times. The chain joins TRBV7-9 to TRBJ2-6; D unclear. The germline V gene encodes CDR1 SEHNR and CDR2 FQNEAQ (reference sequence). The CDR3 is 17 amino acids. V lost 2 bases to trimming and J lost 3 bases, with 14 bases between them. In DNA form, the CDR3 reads TGTGCCAGCAGCTTACAGGTTTCGGTCGATGGGGCCAACGTCCTGACTTTC. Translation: CASSLQVSVDGANVLTF.

CDR3 amino acids: CASSLGGSQGEQFF. The CDR3 DNA follows: TGTGCCAGCAGCTTGGGCGGTTCCCAAGGTGAGCAGTTCTTC. V gene TRBV5-4 combines with J gene TRBJ2-1; D is unresolved. Germline V gene data show CDR1 as SGHNT and CDR2 as YYREEE (reference sequence). Trimming cost V 0 bases and J 9 bases, with 13 bases left between them. CDR3 size: 14 residues.

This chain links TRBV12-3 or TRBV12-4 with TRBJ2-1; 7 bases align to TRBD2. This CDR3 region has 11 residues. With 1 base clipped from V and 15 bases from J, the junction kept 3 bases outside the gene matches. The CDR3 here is CASSLGTRGFF. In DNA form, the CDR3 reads TGTGCCAGCAGTTTAGGGACTAGGGGGTTCTTC.

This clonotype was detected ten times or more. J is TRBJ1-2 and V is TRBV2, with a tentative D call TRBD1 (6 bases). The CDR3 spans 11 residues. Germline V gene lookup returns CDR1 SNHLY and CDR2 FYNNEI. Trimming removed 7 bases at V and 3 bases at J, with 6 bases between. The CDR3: CASNRDYGYTF. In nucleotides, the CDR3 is TGTGCCAGCAACAGGGACTATGGCTACACCTTC.

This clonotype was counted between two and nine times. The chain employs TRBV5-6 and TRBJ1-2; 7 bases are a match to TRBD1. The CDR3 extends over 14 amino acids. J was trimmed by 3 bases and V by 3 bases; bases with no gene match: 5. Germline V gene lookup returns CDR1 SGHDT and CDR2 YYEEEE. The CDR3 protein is CASSSTGTDYGYTF. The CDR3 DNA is TGTGCCAGCAGCTCGACAGGGACTGACTATGGCTACACCTTC.

The CDR3 spells CASSLGPPPGTGVEGYTF. The CDR3 coding sequence is TGTGCCAGCAGCTTAGGACCCCCTCCCGGGACAGGGGTGGAAGGCTACACCTTC. The J gene is TRBJ1-2, the V gene TRBV7-2, with TRBD1 matching 10 bases. CDR1 is SGHTA and CDR2 is FQGNSA in the germline V gene. V shed 1 base and J 8 bases; nucleotides not matched to a gene: 16. This CDR3 comprises 18 residues.

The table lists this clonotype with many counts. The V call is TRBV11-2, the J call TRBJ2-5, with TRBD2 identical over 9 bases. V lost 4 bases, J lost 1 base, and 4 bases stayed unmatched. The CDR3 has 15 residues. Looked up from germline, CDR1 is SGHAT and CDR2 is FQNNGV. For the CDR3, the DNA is TGTGCCAGCAGCTCCCTAGCGGGGTCCCAAGAGACCCAGTACTTC. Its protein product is CASSSLAGSQETQYF.

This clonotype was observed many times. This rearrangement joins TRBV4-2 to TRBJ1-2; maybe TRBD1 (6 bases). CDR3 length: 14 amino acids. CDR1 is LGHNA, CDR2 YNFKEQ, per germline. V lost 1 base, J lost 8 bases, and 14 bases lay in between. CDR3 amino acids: CASSQAPGDEGYTF. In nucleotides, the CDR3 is TGTGCCAGCAGCCAAGCCCCAGGGGATGAAGGCTACACCTTC.

This CDR3 is CSASGPTNTGELFF. CDR3 nucleotide sequence: TGCAGTGCTAGCGGGCCAACGAACACCGGGGAGCTGTTTTTT. This chain links TRBV20-1 with TRBJ2-2; D uncertain. There are 14 residues in the CDR3. Germline V lookup: CDR1 DFQATT, CDR2 SNEGSKA (reference sequence). Between the trimmed V and J ends, which lost 3 bases and 0 bases, there was a span of 8 bases.

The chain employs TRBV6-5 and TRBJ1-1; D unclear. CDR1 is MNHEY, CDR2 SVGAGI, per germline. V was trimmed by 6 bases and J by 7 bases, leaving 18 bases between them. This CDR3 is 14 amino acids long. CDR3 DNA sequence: TGTGCCAGCAGCGGAGAGTGGGCTACCTATGAAGCTTTCTTT. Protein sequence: CASSGEWATYEAFF.

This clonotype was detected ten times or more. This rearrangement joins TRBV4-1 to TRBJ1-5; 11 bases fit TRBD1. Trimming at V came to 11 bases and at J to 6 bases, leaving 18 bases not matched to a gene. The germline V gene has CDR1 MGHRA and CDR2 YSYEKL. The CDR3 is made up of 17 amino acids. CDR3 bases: TGCGCCCGCCTAGGGGGCCCGGGACAGGGGGTATTTCAGCCCCAGCATTTT. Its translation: CARLGGPGQGVFQPQHF.

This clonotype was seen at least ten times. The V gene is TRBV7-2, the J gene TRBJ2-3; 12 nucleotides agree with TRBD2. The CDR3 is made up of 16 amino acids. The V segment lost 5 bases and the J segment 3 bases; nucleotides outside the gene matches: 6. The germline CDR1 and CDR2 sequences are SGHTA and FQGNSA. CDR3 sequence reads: CASSVLAGGGTDTQYF. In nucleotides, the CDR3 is TGTGCCAGCAGCGTACTAGCGGGGGGTGGTACAGATACGCAGTATTTT.

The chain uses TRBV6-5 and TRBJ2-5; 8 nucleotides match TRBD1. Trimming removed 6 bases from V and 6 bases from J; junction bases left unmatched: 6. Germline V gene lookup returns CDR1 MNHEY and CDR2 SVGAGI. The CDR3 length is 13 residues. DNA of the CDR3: TGTGCCAGCAGACCCGACAGGGGTCAGACCCAGTACTTC. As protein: CASRPDRGQTQYF.